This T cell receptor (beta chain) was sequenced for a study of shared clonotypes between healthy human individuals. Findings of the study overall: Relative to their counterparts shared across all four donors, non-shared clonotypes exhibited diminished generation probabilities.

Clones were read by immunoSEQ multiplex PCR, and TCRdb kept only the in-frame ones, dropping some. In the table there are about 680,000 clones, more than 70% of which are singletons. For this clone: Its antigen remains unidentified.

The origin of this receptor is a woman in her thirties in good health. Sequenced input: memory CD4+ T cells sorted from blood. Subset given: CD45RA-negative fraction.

CDR3 sequence: CASSFGDLDTDTQYF. DNA for the CDR3: TGTGCCAGCAGTTTCGGGGACCTGGACACAGATACGCAGTATTTT. The chain combines TRBV28 with TRBJ2-3, with D possibly called TRBD1 or TRBD2 (5 bases each). Looked up from germline, CDR1 is MDHEN and CDR2 is SYDVKM. The V and J ends lost 3 bases and 2 bases respectively, with 12 bases between them. The CDR3 is 15 amino acids.